This T cell receptor beta chain was sequenced in a study of T cell repertoires in cytomegalovirus infection. Study at large: Both a matching HLA type and CMV infection were indicated by public TCR beta signatures.

Comment on this clonotype: Its antigen is undetermined.

The CDR3 spans 14 residues. CDR1 is SQVTM, CDR2 ANQGSEA, per germline. After removal of 7 bases from V and 0 bases from J, the junction contained 7 bases not matched to a gene. Via MiXCR, TCRdb re-called the reads, giving one row per CDR3 protein. The top ten clones hold more than 35% of a sample with 110,000 or so distinct CDR3 sequences, 30% to 35% of them seen once. This sample comprised CD8+ T cells from cultured PBMCs, obtained from culture after CMV antigen stimulation. The chain uses TRBV29-1 and TRBJ2-7; 9 bases agree with TRBD2. This clonotype was obtained from a human donor in good health (CMV status not recorded). Some clones in this sample may be carry-over from other donors' samples. The CDR3 spells CSATLAGSSYEQYF. CDR3 DNA sequence: TGCAGCGCTACTCTAGCGGGGAGCTCCTACGAGCAGTACTTC.